This T cell receptor (beta chain) is from a study of blood T cell repertoires in COVID-19. This clone was counted once. Original handling: Amplification from reference gene primers served as the basis for estimated nucleated cell counts. The protocol was immunoSEQ multiplex PCR, while the TCRdb copy is restricted to in-frame clones and leaves out a portion. That table gives V, J and clone size, and the DNA gave D and trimming. The data contain approximately 240,000 clones, about 80% of them singletons. Germline V gene data show CDR1 as MNHEY and CDR2 as SVGAGI. Trimming cost V 7 bases and J 1 base; bases outside gene matches: 4. This CDR3 is 15 amino acids long.

The V gene is TRBV6-5, the J gene TRBJ1-6, with 7 bases lining up with TRBD1. The sample was peripheral blood. This receptor was identified in a woman aged 60 to 75 with acute or convalescent COVID-19. This CDR3 reads CASKQGRSYNSPLHF. CDR3 in DNA: TGTGCCAGCAAACAGGGGAGGTCCTATAATTCACCCCTCCACTTT.